This is a list of T cell receptor beta chains from one sample in a study of T cell repertoires in aging, cancer and after chemotherapy. TCRdb analysed the multiplex PCR reads with MiXCR anew, one entry per CDR3 protein. The sample has over 4,500 distinct CDR3 sequences; about 25% are singletons. Sequences were obtained from blood. The receptor source for this set is a human donor in good health. The CDR3 runs from the conserved cysteine through the conserved F or W. The D gene is left open where the match is weak. Rows may omit the clone size; those that give it use once, few, many or a size class.

j_gene: TRBJ1-6
v_gene: TRBV12-3/TRBV12-4
abundance: NA
d_gene: TRBD1
CDR3nt: TGTGTCAGCACCTATCAAGGGACAGGGTCGAACAATTCACCCCTCCACTTT
CDR3aa: CVSTYQGTGSNNSPLHF

j_gene: TRBJ1-6
v_gene: TRBV20-1
abundance: few
d_gene: NA
CDR3nt: TGCAGTGCTAGAGAAGTTGCGCCAGCGAGTACCTATAATTCACCCCTCCACTTT
CDR3aa: CSAREVAPASTYNSPLHF

j_gene: TRBJ1-2
v_gene: TRBV7-2
abundance: NA
d_gene: NA
CDR3nt: TGTGCCAGCAGCGAACAGGGCCCGGGGGGCTACACCTTC
CDR3aa: CASSEQGPGGYTF

j_gene: TRBJ1-6
v_gene: TRBV6-1
abundance: medium-sized
d_gene: TRBD1
CDR3nt: TGTGCCAGCAGTGAGGGGACAGGGGGCAATTCACCCCTCCACTTT
CDR3aa: CASSEGTGGNSPLHF

j_gene: TRBJ2-5
v_gene: TRBV5-4
abundance: few
d_gene: NA
CDR3nt: TGTGCCAGCAGCTTCGGGACTCTACCAACGCAAGAGACCCAGTACTTC
CDR3aa: CASSFGTLPTQETQYF

j_gene: TRBJ2-5
v_gene: TRBV7-3
abundance: NA
d_gene: NA
CDR3nt: TGTGCCAGCAGCTTTATAGGGGAGACCCAGTACTTC
CDR3aa: CASSFIGETQYF

j_gene: TRBJ1-1
v_gene: TRBV15
abundance: medium-sized
d_gene: NA
CDR3nt: TGTGCCACCAGCAGAGATCAAACCTTTTGGGCTTTCTTT
CDR3aa: CATSRDQTFWAFF

j_gene: TRBJ1-2
v_gene: TRBV28
abundance: NA
d_gene: NA
CDR3nt: TGTGCCAGCAGTTTCTCCAGGGCCTATGGCTACACCTTC
CDR3aa: CASSFSRAYGYTF

j_gene: TRBJ2-1
v_gene: TRBV5-6
abundance: NA
d_gene: TRBD2
CDR3nt: TGTGCCAGCAGCTTGTATAGGGGCAGTCGTTATCTAGCGGGGGGGCCGGTTGACGAGCAGTTCTTC
CDR3aa: CASSLYRGSRYLAGGPVDEQFF

j_gene: TRBJ2-7
v_gene: TRBV4-1
abundance: NA
d_gene: TRBD2
CDR3nt: TGCGCCAGCAGCCAAGACGGGGGGGGGTCTCGGGAGCAGTACTTC
CDR3aa: CASSQDGGGSREQYF

j_gene: TRBJ2-1
v_gene: TRBV27
abundance: medium-sized
d_gene: NA
CDR3nt: TGTGCCAGCAGTTTTGGCAATGAGCAGTTCTTC
CDR3aa: CASSFGNEQFF

j_gene: TRBJ1-1
v_gene: TRBV29-1
abundance: medium-sized
d_gene: NA
CDR3nt: TGCAGCGGGGACGCGGGCGTCACTGAAGCTTTCTTT
CDR3aa: CSGDAGVTEAFF

j_gene: TRBJ2-5
v_gene: TRBV12-3/TRBV12-4
abundance: NA
d_gene: NA
CDR3nt: TGTGCCTGCGCGACTGGATCGTACCAAGAGACCCAGTACTTC
CDR3aa: CACATGSYQETQYF

j_gene: TRBJ1-5
v_gene: TRBV6-5
abundance: medium-sized
d_gene: TRBD1
CDR3nt: TGTGCCAGCAGCCCGAGGACAGGGACAAGTCAGCCCCAGCATTTT
CDR3aa: CASSPRTGTSQPQHF

j_gene: TRBJ2-2
v_gene: TRBV18
abundance: medium-sized
d_gene: NA
CDR3nt: TGTGCCAGCCGCCAGGGGGGCGCGAACACCGGGGAGCTGTTTTTT
CDR3aa: CASRQGGANTGELFF

j_gene: TRBJ2-1
v_gene: TRBV6-2/TRBV6-3
abundance: medium-sized
d_gene: TRBD2
CDR3nt: TGTGCCAGCAGTTACACGGCCGCCGGAGCGGGGTCGAACAATGAGCAGTTCTTC
CDR3aa: CASSYTAAGAGSNNEQFF

j_gene: TRBJ2-7
v_gene: TRBV15
abundance: medium-sized
d_gene: TRBD2
CDR3nt: TGTGCCACCAGCCCCTCGGGGGGAGCTAGACCCTACGAGCAGTACTTC
CDR3aa: CATSPSGGARPYEQYF

j_gene: TRBJ1-1
v_gene: TRBV20-1
abundance: NA
d_gene: NA
CDR3nt: TGCAGTGCTAGGGGCACTTTGAACACTGAAGCTTTCTTT
CDR3aa: CSARGTLNTEAFF

j_gene: TRBJ1-1
v_gene: TRBV28
abundance: NA
d_gene: TRBD1
CDR3nt: TGTGCCAGCAGTTTAATCCGTACAGGGGGCTCTGAAGCTTTCTTT
CDR3aa: CASSLIRTGGSEAFF

j_gene: TRBJ1-2
v_gene: TRBV10-3
abundance: medium-sized
d_gene: NA
CDR3nt: TGTGCCATCGGGGCGAGGAACTATGGCTACACCTTC
CDR3aa: CAIGARNYGYTF

j_gene: TRBJ1-4
v_gene: TRBV15
abundance: NA
d_gene: NA
CDR3nt: TGTGCCACCAGCAGAGCGGGGGGAGTGGGGGAAAAACTGTTTTTT
CDR3aa: CATSRAGGVGEKLFF

j_gene: TRBJ1-2
v_gene: TRBV19
abundance: NA
d_gene: TRBD1
CDR3nt: TGTGCCAGTACTTCAGGGGGCGGGTATGGCTACACCTTC
CDR3aa: CASTSGGGYGYTF

j_gene: TRBJ1-2
v_gene: TRBV6-1
abundance: medium-sized
d_gene: NA
CDR3nt: TGTGCCAGCAGTGAAACTCCGAGGGATGGCTACACCTTC
CDR3aa: CASSETPRDGYTF

j_gene: TRBJ1-2
v_gene: TRBV19
abundance: medium-sized
d_gene: NA
CDR3nt: TGTGCCAGTAGTAAACCCAAAGGGACGGCTAAACAAGGCTACACCTTC
CDR3aa: CASSKPKGTAKQGYTF

j_gene: TRBJ2-2
v_gene: TRBV5-6
abundance: NA
d_gene: TRBD1
CDR3nt: TGTGCCAGCAGCTTGGAACCGGGACAGGGCGGCAACACCGGGGAGCTGTTTTTT
CDR3aa: CASSLEPGQGGNTGELFF

j_gene: TRBJ1-1
v_gene: TRBV19
abundance: medium-sized
d_gene: NA
CDR3nt: TGTGCCAGTAGTAACCGGCGGGAGAACACTGAAGCTTTCTTT
CDR3aa: CASSNRRENTEAFF

j_gene: TRBJ2-5
v_gene: TRBV20-1
abundance: few
d_gene: NA
CDR3nt: TGCAGTGCTAGGAGGCAGCACCAAGAGACCCAGTACTTC
CDR3aa: CSARRQHQETQYF

j_gene: TRBJ2-7
v_gene: TRBV5-1
abundance: NA
d_gene: TRBD2
CDR3nt: TGCGCCAGCAGCGAACCGGGACTAGAATACGAGCAGTACTTC
CDR3aa: CASSEPGLEYEQYF

j_gene: TRBJ2-5
v_gene: TRBV29-1
abundance: medium-sized
d_gene: NA
CDR3nt: TGCAGCGTAGGAGGGGACGGGGGAACCCAGTACTTC
CDR3aa: CSVGGDGGTQYF

j_gene: TRBJ2-7
v_gene: TRBV28
abundance: few
d_gene: NA
CDR3nt: TGTGCCAGCAGTCCCAGCGGGCCCTCCTCCTACGAGCAGTACTTC
CDR3aa: CASSPSGPSSYEQYF

j_gene: TRBJ1-1
v_gene: TRBV12-3/TRBV12-4
abundance: medium-sized
d_gene: NA
CDR3nt: TGTGCCAGCAGCGGGGACGGCAACACTGAAGCTTTCTTT
CDR3aa: CASSGDGNTEAFF

j_gene: TRBJ2-2
v_gene: TRBV19
abundance: medium-sized
d_gene: NA
CDR3nt: TGTGCCAGTAAGGGGAATCCTACCACCGGGGAGCTGTTTTTT
CDR3aa: CASKGNPTTGELFF

j_gene: TRBJ2-1
v_gene: TRBV27
abundance: medium-sized
d_gene: NA
CDR3nt: TGTGCCAGCCAAAACCCAGCAGGACACAATGAGCAGTTCTTC
CDR3aa: CASQNPAGHNEQFF

j_gene: TRBJ1-2
v_gene: TRBV5-1
abundance: NA
d_gene: TRBD1
CDR3nt: TGCGCCAGCAGCTCAGGGGGCTCTAACTATGGCTACACCTTC
CDR3aa: CASSSGGSNYGYTF

j_gene: TRBJ1-4
v_gene: TRBV6-2/TRBV6-3
abundance: medium-sized
d_gene: NA
CDR3nt: TGTGCCAGCAGTTACGTCCTCCGGGGGGAAAAACTGTTTTTT
CDR3aa: CASSYVLRGEKLFF

j_gene: TRBJ2-7
v_gene: TRBV18
abundance: NA
d_gene: NA
CDR3nt: TGTGCCAGCTCACCGAAGTCAGGGGTGGGCGAGCAGTACTTC
CDR3aa: CASSPKSGVGEQYF

j_gene: TRBJ1-1
v_gene: TRBV28
abundance: NA
d_gene: TRBD1
CDR3nt: TGTGCCAGCAGAACAGGGGTCGGAACTGAAGCTTTCTTT
CDR3aa: CASRTGVGTEAFF

j_gene: TRBJ2-3
v_gene: TRBV5-1
abundance: NA
d_gene: TRBD2
CDR3nt: TGCGCCAGCAGCTTGGTCCTAGCGGGGACCGCAGATACGCAGTATTTT
CDR3aa: CASSLVLAGTADTQYF

j_gene: TRBJ2-2
v_gene: TRBV20-1
abundance: NA
d_gene: TRBD1
CDR3nt: TGCAGTGCTAGAAGAGGCAGGGGGAGAGGGGAGCTGTTTTTT
CDR3aa: CSARRGRGRGELFF

j_gene: TRBJ2-3
v_gene: TRBV7-9
abundance: medium-sized
d_gene: NA
CDR3nt: TGTGCCAGCAGCTTAGAATTGGATACGCAGTATTTT
CDR3aa: CASSLELDTQYF

j_gene: TRBJ2-4
v_gene: TRBV7-2
abundance: NA
d_gene: TRBD2
CDR3nt: TGTGCCAGCAGCTTAGTAGCGGGGGGGGAAAACATTCAGTACTTC
CDR3aa: CASSLVAGGENIQYF

j_gene: TRBJ2-7
v_gene: TRBV6-5
abundance: few
d_gene: NA
CDR3nt: TGTGCCAGCAGTCCCTTGGGGGGCCAAATAAACGAGCAGTACTTC
CDR3aa: CASSPLGGQINEQYF

j_gene: TRBJ1-2
v_gene: TRBV21-1
abundance: NA
d_gene: NA
CDR3nt: TGTGCCAGCAGCAGCCTGGGGAGAAACTATGGCTACACCTTC
CDR3aa: CASSSLGRNYGYTF

j_gene: TRBJ2-7
v_gene: TRBV30
abundance: medium-sized
d_gene: NA
CDR3nt: TGTGCCTGGAGTCTCCGTTTGGCCGAGCAGTACTTC
CDR3aa: CAWSLRLAEQYF

j_gene: TRBJ2-1
v_gene: TRBV5-1
abundance: NA
d_gene: TRBD1
CDR3nt: TGCGCCAGCAGCTTGGGGGCCGGGACAGGGGCTCACAATGAGCAGTTCTTC
CDR3aa: CASSLGAGTGAHNEQFF

j_gene: TRBJ1-2
v_gene: TRBV6-5
abundance: medium-sized
d_gene: NA
CDR3nt: TGTGCCAGCAGCCTGAACAACTATGGCTACACCTTC
CDR3aa: CASSLNNYGYTF

j_gene: TRBJ2-1
v_gene: TRBV19
abundance: medium-sized
d_gene: NA
CDR3nt: TGTGCCAGTAGTAGAGGCACTGAGCAGTTCTTC
CDR3aa: CASSRGTEQFF

j_gene: TRBJ2-3
v_gene: TRBV19
abundance: medium-sized
d_gene: TRBD2
CDR3nt: TGTGCCAGTAGTAGGACTAGCGGGAGGGCCGGAGATACGCAGTATTTT
CDR3aa: CASSRTSGRAGDTQYF

j_gene: TRBJ2-5
v_gene: TRBV7-2
abundance: NA
d_gene: NA
CDR3nt: TGTGCCAGCAGCTTAGGAGACGGGCAAGAGACCCAGTACTTC
CDR3aa: CASSLGDGQETQYF

j_gene: TRBJ1-4
v_gene: TRBV5-4
abundance: medium-sized
d_gene: TRBD1
CDR3nt: TGTGCCAGCAGCGGTACAGGGGGGGAAGAAAAACTGTTTTTT
CDR3aa: CASSGTGGEEKLFF

j_gene: TRBJ1-5
v_gene: TRBV18
abundance: medium-sized
d_gene: NA
CDR3nt: TGTGCCAGCTCACCAGCCAGCAATCAGCCCCAGCATTTT
CDR3aa: CASSPASNQPQHF

j_gene: TRBJ1-2
v_gene: TRBV11-2
abundance: NA
d_gene: NA
CDR3nt: TGTGCCAGCAGCTCCCTTTCTCGACAGATTAACTATGGCTACACCTTC
CDR3aa: CASSSLSRQINYGYTF

j_gene: TRBJ2-5
v_gene: TRBV6-1
abundance: NA
d_gene: TRBD1
CDR3nt: TGTGCCAGCAGCCGCCGGGACAGGGGGCTGCAGGAGACCCAGTACTTC
CDR3aa: CASSRRDRGLQETQYF

j_gene: TRBJ1-6
v_gene: TRBV6-1
abundance: medium-sized
d_gene: NA
CDR3nt: TGTGCCAGCAGTGAGGGCAGCAATTCACCCCTCCACTTT
CDR3aa: CASSEGSNSPLHF

j_gene: TRBJ1-1
v_gene: TRBV30
abundance: few
d_gene: NA
CDR3nt: TGTGCCTGGATTAGGGGAGGGCAAGCTTTCTTT
CDR3aa: CAWIRGGQAFF